Described below is a single TCR beta chain sequence and its context. Its antigen is currently unknown. The entry originates in a study of memory CD4+ T cells and cytomegalovirus serostatus. Study-level background: Healthy Belgian adult donors included roughly ten CMV-positive and some 24 CMV-negative people. Notes on the study in general: Median bootstrapped AUC for CMV status was about 0.94 originally, 0.85 to 0.92 US-trained.

TCRdb's copy holds only in-frame clones and misses some; the assay was immunoSEQ multiplex PCR. The profile covers about 53,000 clones, with approximately 78% appearing a single time and more than 1% taken by the ten largest. Germline V gives CDR1 SGHNT, CDR2 YYREEE (reference sequence). There are 14 residues in the CDR3. The V and J ends lost 3 bases and 4 bases, in that order; junction bases with no gene match: 6. Single viable CD3+CD4+CD8-CD45RO+ cells were sorted as the memory CD4+ T cells. After thawing, CD4+ T cells were positively selected. What was sequenced was memory CD4+ T cells from blood. The clonotype originates from an adult in good health and CMV-seronegative. This sequence joins TRBV5-4 and TRBJ2-7; TRBD2 matches at 8 bases. The CDR3 spells CASSSGLARYEQYF. The CDR3 DNA sequence: TGTGCCAGCAGCTCCGGACTAGCCCGGTACGAGCAGTACTTC. Together with reference TRBV5-4 and TRBJ2-7, the CDR3 gives the full variable domain: ETGVTQSPTHLIKTRGQQVTLRCSSQSGHNTVSWYQQALGQGPQFIFQYYREEENGRGNFPPRFSGLQFPNYSSELNVNALELDDSALYLCASSSGLARYEQYFGPGTRLTVT.